Listed here are 28 T cell receptor beta chains from one sample, sequenced in a study of T-cell memory formation after mild COVID-19. TCRdb ran MiXCR on the 5' RACE reads and lists one entry per CDR3 protein. Here the sample spans approximately 250,000 distinct CDR3 sequences, 16% being singletons. The specimen sequenced was PBMCs or a T cell subset sorted from them (not recorded which). The receptors come from a man aged 18 to 30 who had mild COVID-19 (a few samples of this study predate the infection). Cell type and time point are not known.

This clonotype occurred a few times. J is TRBJ1-1 and V is TRBV15; 8 bases are a match to TRBD1. The CDR3 is made up of 16 amino acids. Germline-derived CDR1 and CDR2 are LNHNV and YYDKDF (reference sequence). The ends lost 0 bases at V and 6 bases at J; junction bases unmatched: 9. CDR3 in DNA: TGTGCCACCAGCAGAGAGGGGGGGGACAGGAGCCCTGAAGCTTTCTTT. It is translated as CATSREGGDRSPEAFF.

CDR3 amino acids: CASSPPAGTEAFF. CDR3 bases: TGTGCCAGCTCACCACCGGCGGGGACTGAAGCTTTCTTT. The V gene is TRBV18, the J gene TRBJ1-1; D is undetermined. Trimming left V 0 bases short and J 5 bases short, with 7 bases between. CDR3 size: 13 residues. From germline, CDR1 is KGHSH and CDR2 LQKENI. The full variable domain, with the rest looked up from reference TRBV18 and TRBJ1-1, is NAGVMQNPRHLVRRRGQEARLRCSPMKGHSHVYWYRQLPEEGLKFMVYLQKENIIDESGMPKERFSAEFPKEGPSILRIQQVVRGDSAAYFCASSPPAGTEAFFGQGTRLTVV.

CDR3: CATSQRARSTPLHF. For the CDR3, the DNA is TGTGCCACCAGCCAACGGGCCAGGTCGACACCCCTCCACTTT. This chain connects TRBV24-1 to TRBJ1-6; D is ambiguous. In germline, CDR1 is KGHDR, CDR2 SFDVKD. CDR3 length: 14 residues. The V and J ends lost 7 bases and 11 bases respectively, with 17 bases between them.

The V and J genes are TRBV4-1 and TRBJ1-2; TRBD1 matches 7 bases. The CDR3 length is 14 residues. The germline V gene encodes CDR1 MGHRA and CDR2 YSYEKL. Germline trimming cut 1 base from V and 8 bases from J; bases unmatched to any gene: 7. The CDR3 spells CASSQADREEGYTF. CDR3 nucleotides: TGCGCCAGCAGCCAAGCCGACAGGGAAGAGGGCTACACCTTC.

The J gene is TRBJ1-3, the V gene TRBV11-2; no reliable D call. The length of the CDR3 is 13 residues. V was pared by 2 bases and J by 9 bases, with 11 bases between. The germline V gene encodes CDR1 SGHAT and CDR2 FQNNGV. This chain's CDR3 is CASSLYEGSTIYF. The CDR3 DNA is TGTGCCAGCAGCTTATATGAGGGCTCCACCATATATTTT. Full variable domain (rest looked up from reference TRBV11-2 and TRBJ1-3): EAGVAQSPRYKIIEKRQSVAFWCNPISGHATLYWYQQILGQGPKLLIQFQNNGVVDDSQLPKDRFSAERLKGVDSTLKIQPAKLEDSAVYLCASSLYEGSTIYFGEGSWLTVV.

The chain joins TRBV7-9 to TRBJ1-4; 8 nucleotides align to TRBD1. J lost 8 bases, V lost 5 bases, and 13 bases had no gene match. Germline loops: CDR1 SEHNR, CDR2 FQNEAQ (reference sequence). The CDR3 runs 16 residues. This CDR3 is CASSPRDRHPGEKLFF. The CDR3 DNA follows: TGTGCCAGCAGCCCCCGGGACAGGCACCCTGGGGAAAAACTGTTTTTT.

This clonotype turned up a few times. The V call is TRBV5-1, the J call TRBJ2-3; D could derive from TRBD1 or TRBD2 (6 bases each). The CDR3 consists of 17 residues. The V and J ends lost 4 bases and 0 bases respectively, with 18 bases between them. Germline-derived CDR1 and CDR2 are SGHRS and YFSETQ. The CDR3 is CASSRTGAAPSTDTQYF. CDR3 nucleotide sequence: TGCGCCAGCAGCCGGACGGGGGCCGCCCCTAGCACAGATACGCAGTATTTT. The full variable domain, rest sourced from reference TRBV5-1 and TRBJ2-3, is KAGVTQTPRYLIKTRGQQVTLSCSPISGHRSVSWYQQTPGQGLQFLFEYFSETQRNKGNFPGRFSGRQFSNSRSEMNVSTLELGDSALYLCASSRTGAAPSTDTQYFGPGTRLTVL.

The V gene is TRBV5-1, the J gene TRBJ2-5; no definite D call. Germline V gene data show CDR1 as SGHRS and CDR2 as YFSETQ. Trimming cost V 0 bases and J 1 base, with 10 bases left between them. This CDR3 has 15 residues. CDR3 amino acids: CASSLGREPQETQYF. CDR3 sequence (DNA): TGCGCCAGCAGCTTGGGTAGGGAACCCCAAGAGACCCAGTACTTC. Looking up the rest from reference TRBV5-1 and TRBJ2-5 gives the full variable domain: KAGVTQTPRYLIKTRGQQVTLSCSPISGHRSVSWYQQTPGQGLQFLFEYFSETQRNKGNFPGRFSGRQFSNSRSEMNVSTLELGDSALYLCASSLGREPQETQYFGPGTRLLVL.

This clonotype was picked up many times. The V gene is TRBV7-9, the J gene TRBJ2-5; D is possibly TRBD2 (7 bases). This CDR3 is 13 amino acids long. The germline V gene has CDR1 SEHNR and CDR2 FQNEAQ (reference sequence). Deletions cut 8 bases from V and 2 bases from J, with 12 bases between. DNA of the CDR3: TGTGCCAGCGAAGGGGGGGGTCAAGAGACCCAGTACTTC. This gives the protein CASEGGGQETQYF. Variable domain in full (rest from reference TRBV7-9 and TRBJ2-5): DTGVSQNPRHKITKRGQNVTFRCDPISEHNRLYWYRQTLGQGPEFLTYFQNEAQLEKSRLLSDRFSAERPKGSFSTLEIQRTEQGDSAMYLCASEGGGQETQYFGPGTRLLVL.

This clonotype has a count of ten or more. J is TRBJ2-2 and V is TRBV5-1, with a possible D match to TRBD2 (6 bases). This CDR3 spans 15 amino acids. Deletions cut 0 bases from V and 5 bases from J, with 11 bases between. Germline V gene lookup returns CDR1 SGHRS and CDR2 YFSETQ. The CDR3 reads CASSLASAGTGELFF. For the CDR3, the DNA is TGCGCCAGCAGCTTGGCTAGCGCCGGAACCGGGGAGCTGTTTTTT.

The chain employs TRBV6-2 or TRBV6-3 and TRBJ2-7, with 8 bases aligning to TRBD1. J gave up 7 bases and V 5 bases, and 10 bases lay outside the gene matches. The CDR3 has 14 residues. The germline V gene has CDR1 MNHEY and CDR2 SVGEGT. CDR3 protein: CASSEDRASKEQYF. The DNA for the CDR3 is TGTGCCAGCAGTGAGGACAGGGCGTCAAAGGAGCAGTACTTC.

This chain links TRBV6-5 with TRBJ1-5; D uncertain. Trimming removed 2 bases at V and 1 base at J, with 9 bases between. The CDR3 spans 15 residues. Germline V gene lookup returns CDR1 MNHEY and CDR2 SVGAGI. The CDR3 loop reads CASSYVAGSNQPQHF. The CDR3 nucleotides read TGTGCCAGCAGTTACGTGGCGGGAAGCAATCAGCCCCAGCATTTT.

This clonotype was seen a few times. The chain has TRBV7-2 and TRBJ2-3; perhaps TRBD2 as D (6 bases). V lost 1 base and J lost 5, with 13 bases in between. This CDR3 has 15 amino acids. The germline gives CDR1 SGHTA, CDR2 FQGNSA. The CDR3 DNA is TGTGCCAGCAGCTTAGAGTCCGGGCGGGAAGATACGCAGTATTTT. Translation gives CASSLESGREDTQYF.

A single count supports this clonotype. The chain is built from TRBV7-9 and TRBJ1-3, with TRBD1 matching 9 bases. The germline gives CDR1 SEHNR, CDR2 FQNEAQ (reference sequence). The CDR3 spans 19 residues. The ends lost 4 bases at V and 4 bases at J; junction bases unmatched: 17. CDR3: CASSSTRTGVHVSGNTIYF. In DNA, the CDR3 is TGTGCCAGCAGCTCAACGCGGACAGGGGTCCATGTTTCGGGAAACACCATATATTTT.

The DNA of the CDR3 is TGCGCCAGCACCGGGGACACCGACCTCGAGCAGTACTTC. The encoded protein is CASTGDTDLEQYF. This chain connects TRBV5-1 to TRBJ2-7, with D possibly TRBD1 on 6 matching bases. Germline CDR1 reads SGHRS; CDR2 reads YFSETQ. The CDR3 contains 13 residues. Trimming stripped 6 bases from V and 6 bases from J, with 16 bases between.

The chain links TRBV20-1 to TRBJ2-4; possibly TRBD2 for D (6 bases). This CDR3 contains 16 residues. V dropped 5 bases and J dropped 3 bases, with 20 bases sitting between them. Germline values: CDR1 DFQATT, CDR2 SNEGSKA (reference sequence). The CDR3 nucleotides are TGCAGTGCTCTCCCCTTTGGGGGGACGGGCAAAAACATTCAGTACTTC. It yields the protein CSALPFGGTGKNIQYF.

This clonotype has just one count. The J gene is TRBJ1-5, the V gene TRBV20-1; D possibly corresponds to TRBD1 (6 bases). Germline CDR1 is DFQATT and CDR2 is SNEGSKA (reference sequence). This CDR3 is 15 amino acids long. V lost 3 bases, J lost 3 bases, and 15 bases lay in between. CDR3 region: CSASRSGAINQPQHF. CDR3 nucleotides: TGCAGTGCTAGTCGGTCAGGGGCTATCAATCAGCCCCAGCATTTT.

The chain uses TRBV20-1 and TRBJ2-5; 9 nucleotides agree with TRBD2. CDR1 is DFQATT, CDR2 SNEGSKA, per germline (reference sequence). The CDR3 is made up of 17 amino acids. The V gene end was trimmed by 0 bases and the J gene end by 0 bases; junction bases not matched to a gene: 8. The CDR3 bases are TGCAGTGCTAGAGATTTTAGCGGGGGCTTGTACCAAGAGACCCAGTACTTC. Translation gives CSARDFSGGLYQETQYF.

The J gene is TRBJ2-2, the V gene TRBV4-2; TRBD1 might be the D (5 bases). CDR1 is LGHNA, CDR2 YNFKEQ, per germline. The CDR3 extends over 16 amino acids. With 5 bases removed from V and 4 bases from J, the gap between germline ends came to 17 bases. CDR3 in amino acids: CASSSHLSGSTGELFF. The CDR3 DNA is TGTGCCAGCAGCAGCCACCTATCAGGGTCCACCGGGGAGCTGTTTTTT.

The genes are TRBV7-9 and TRBJ1-1; D is ambiguous. Germline assignment: CDR1 SEHNR and CDR2 FQNEAQ (reference sequence). The CDR3 sequence is 11 residues long. The V gene lost 2 bases and the J gene lost 12 bases, with 10 bases spanning the gap. The CDR3 protein is CASSLQSAPFF. The CDR3 DNA follows: TGTGCCAGCAGCTTACAGAGTGCGCCTTTCTTT.

The rearrangement joins TRBV30 to TRBJ1-1; D gene unclear. This CDR3 has 11 residues. The germline gives CDR1 GTSNPN, CDR2 SVGIG (reference sequence). Between the trimmed V and J ends, which lost 8 bases and 11 bases, there was a span of 18 bases. In nucleotides, the CDR3 is TGTGCCACCGGGGAGGGCAGGATTGCTTTCTTT. This codes for CATGEGRIAFF. Full variable domain (rest looked up from reference TRBV30 and TRBJ1-1): SQTIHQWPATLVQPVGSPLSLECTVEGTSNPNLYWYRQAAGRGLQLLFYSVGIGQISSEVPQNLSASRPQDRQFILSSKKLLLSDSGFYLCATGEGRIAFFGQGTRLTVV.

In this sample, this clonotype turned up a few times. DNA of the CDR3: TGTGCCAGCAGCTTAGAGGACAGGGGGACCCAGTACTTC. It yields the protein CASSLEDRGTQYF. The chain is built from TRBV7-2 and TRBJ2-5, with 9 positions matching TRBD1. The V and J ends lost 1 base and 7 bases, in that order; junction bases with no gene match: 1. The CDR3 length is 13 residues. Germline assignment: CDR1 SGHTA and CDR2 FQGNSA.

This clonotype came up a few times. This chain uses TRBV4-1 with TRBJ2-7; D may be TRBD1 (6 bases). The CDR3 runs to 19 residues. Trimming stripped 7 bases from V and 2 bases from J, with 30 bases between. Looked up from germline, CDR1 is MGHRA and CDR2 is YSYEKL. The CDR3 protein is CASNSLPRGPSHEPYEQYF. The CDR3 DNA is TGCGCCAGCAATTCTCTCCCCAGGGGTCCAAGTCACGAGCCCTACGAGCAGTACTTC.

The chain joins TRBV6-6 to TRBJ1-5; unclear D gene. V shed 6 bases and J shed 5 bases, with 8 bases lying between them. The CDR3 has 12 amino acids. CDR1 is MNHNY and CDR2 is SVGAGI in the germline V gene (reference sequence). CDR3 nucleotides: TGTGCCAGCAGACCCCTGGATCAGCCCCAGCATTTT. Translation: CASRPLDQPQHF.

This clonotype has only a few counts. V is TRBV7-9 and J is TRBJ2-1, with D possibly matching TRBD1 (5 bases). The V end was cut by 1 base, the J end by 13 bases, with 11 bases between. The length of the CDR3 is 12 residues. CDR1 and CDR2 (germline): SEHNR, FQNEAQ (reference sequence). CDR3 coding DNA: TGTGCCAGCAGCTTAGGGTCAGGGTCACAGTTCTTC. It specifies CASSLGSGSQFF.

CDR3 nucleotides: TGTGCCATCAGTGAGCGACCGGGACACCCCTACGAGCAGTACGTC. Encoded protein: CAISERPGHPYEQYV. The chain joins TRBV10-3 to TRBJ2-7; D may be TRBD1 (6 bases). Germline V gene data show CDR1 as ENHRY and CDR2 as SYGVKD. The CDR3 sequence is 15 residues long. V dropped 2 bases and J dropped 2 bases, with 13 bases sitting between them.

The rearrangement links TRBV24-1 to TRBJ2-3; D unclear. Looked up from germline, CDR1 is KGHDR and CDR2 is SFDVKD. Trimming shortened V by 5 bases and J by 0 bases, and 17 bases separated the two germline ends. This CDR3 has 17 amino acids. The CDR3 reads CATSGPSAGSSTDTQYF. The CDR3 DNA reads TGTGCCACCAGTGGTCCCTCGGCCGGATCTAGCACAGATACGCAGTATTTT.

This clonotype was counted between two and nine times. A read error may produce the germline difference seen at one junction end. The V call is TRBV6-5, the J call TRBJ1-2, with 8 bases lining up with TRBD1. Germline V CDR1 and CDR2: MNHEY, SVGAGI. This CDR3 comprises 13 residues. CDR3 loop: CASSYMDRAAPVF. DNA for the CDR3: TGTGCCAGCAGTTACATGGACAGGGCGGCCCCAGTCTTC.